This TCR beta chain was identified in a study of blood T cell repertoires in COVID-19 (dated by TCRdb to about 2020). Concerning the study at large: Collaborator samples came from the United States, Italy and Spain and covered acute and convalescent phases of COVID-19. Sample metadata almost always included a de-identified subject ID, COVID-19 status, age in years and sex. The repertoires were released in a freely available public database intended as a resource for research on the immune response to SARS-CoV-2. Samples came from the ongoing ImmuneRACE study (first 160 participants) plus 1,254 subjects from 6 global collaborators. Where available, HLA class I and class II types were obtained from metadata supplied by the sample provider rather than from assay-based typing. Subjects who had been exposed to COVID-19, were actively infected with it, or had recovered from it provided the deeply sampled blood TCRbeta repertoires that made up the dataset. The prospective study material was composed of cDNA or gDNA derived from T cells, B-cell-depleted T cells, or PBMCs. What the research found in general, with its limitations: The amount of clinical and demographic metadata varied by source and participant and was provided uncurated.

The immunoSEQ Assay, a bias-controlled multiplex PCR, was used to amplify TCRbeta CDR3 regions from genomic DNA. Under the source paper's analysis protocol: Within the assay, amplification of reference gene primers was used to estimate how many nucleated cells each sample contained. To quantify the absolute abundance of each unique TCRbeta CDR3 rearrangement, sequence reads were collapsed and filtered. For each sample, productive Simpson clonality was calculated by taking the square root of Simpson's diversity index across productive rearrangements. TCRdb took over this immuneACCESS table, retaining in-frame rearrangements with V and J assigned. Such tables are incomplete; in checked studies, under half of the missing clones stem from an unresolved V gene, and the remainder is unexplained. That table gives V, J and clone size, and the DNA gave D and trimming. Within this sample are 65,000 or so clones, with about four fifths of them counted one time only. Around 6% of the sample goes to the ten largest clones.

Collaborating institutions collected whole blood in K2EDTA tubes following their own protocols. For TCRbeta analysis, collaborators shipped samples as frozen whole blood, isolated PBMCs, or DNA extracted from either of those sample types. As to this clone: Its antigen is unknown. Base quality data are lacking; no much larger clone is found one base away.

The CDR3 runs 15 amino acids, cysteine and phenylalanine included. Solely the CDR3 DNA is kept, with 45 bases framed from the first base. V is cut by 5 bases and J by 5 bases, and the space between the germline ends is 18 bases. The germline V gene yields MNHEY for CDR1 and SVGAGI for CDR2. Rearrangement joined TRBV6-5 to TRBJ1-1; a tentative D call is TRBD1 (6 bases match). The sample comprised peripheral blood. This TCR was recovered from a woman in her forties or fifties with active or convalescent COVID-19. The sequenced DNA: TGTGCCAGCAGTCCTTCGACAGGAAGGGGGACTGAAGCTTTCTTT. Its translation reads: CASSPSTGRGTEAFF.